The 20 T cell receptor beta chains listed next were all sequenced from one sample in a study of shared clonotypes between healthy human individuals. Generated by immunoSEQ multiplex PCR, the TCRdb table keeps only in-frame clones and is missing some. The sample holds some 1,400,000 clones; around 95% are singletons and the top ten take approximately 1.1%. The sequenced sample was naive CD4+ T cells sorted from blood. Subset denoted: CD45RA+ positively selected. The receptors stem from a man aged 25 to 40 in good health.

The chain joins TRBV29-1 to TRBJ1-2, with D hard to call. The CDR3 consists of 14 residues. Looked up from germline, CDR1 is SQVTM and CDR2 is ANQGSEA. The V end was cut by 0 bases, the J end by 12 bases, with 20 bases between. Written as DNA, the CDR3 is TGCAGCGTTGAAGATCAAACGAGCCACGGCCCGGACACCTTC. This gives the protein CSVEDQTSHGPDTF.

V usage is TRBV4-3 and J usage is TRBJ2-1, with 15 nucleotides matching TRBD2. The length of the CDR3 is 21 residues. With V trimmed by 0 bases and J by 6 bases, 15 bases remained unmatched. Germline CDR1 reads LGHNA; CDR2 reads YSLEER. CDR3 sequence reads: CASSQDLLPGLAGGPSNEQFF. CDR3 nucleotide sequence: TGCGCCAGCAGCCAAGACCTCTTACCAGGACTAGCGGGAGGGCCTTCCAATGAGCAGTTCTTC.

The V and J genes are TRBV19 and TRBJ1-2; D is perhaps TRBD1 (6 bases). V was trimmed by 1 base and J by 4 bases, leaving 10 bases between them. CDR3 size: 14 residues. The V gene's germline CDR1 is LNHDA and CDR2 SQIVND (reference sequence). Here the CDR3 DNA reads TGTGCCAGTAGTATAGTACAGGGACCCTATGGCTACACCTTC. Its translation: CASSIVQGPYGYTF.

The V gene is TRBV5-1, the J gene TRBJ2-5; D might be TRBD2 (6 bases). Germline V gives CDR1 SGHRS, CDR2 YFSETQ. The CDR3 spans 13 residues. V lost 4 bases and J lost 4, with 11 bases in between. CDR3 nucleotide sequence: TGCGCCAGCAGCATATCAGCGGGAGAGACCCAGTACTTC. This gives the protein CASSISAGETQYF.

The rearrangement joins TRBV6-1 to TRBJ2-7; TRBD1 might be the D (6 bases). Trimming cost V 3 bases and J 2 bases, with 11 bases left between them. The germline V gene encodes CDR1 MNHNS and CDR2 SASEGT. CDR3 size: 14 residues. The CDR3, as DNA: TGTGCCAGCAGTGACCACAGGGTTACCTACGAGCAGTACTTC. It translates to CASSDHRVTYEQYF.

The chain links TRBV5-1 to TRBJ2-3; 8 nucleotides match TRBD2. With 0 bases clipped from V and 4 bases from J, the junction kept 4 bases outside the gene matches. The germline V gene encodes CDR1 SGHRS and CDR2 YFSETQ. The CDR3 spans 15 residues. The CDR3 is CASSLGSGNPDTQYF. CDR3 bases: TGCGCCAGCAGCTTGGGTAGCGGGAACCCAGATACGCAGTATTTT.

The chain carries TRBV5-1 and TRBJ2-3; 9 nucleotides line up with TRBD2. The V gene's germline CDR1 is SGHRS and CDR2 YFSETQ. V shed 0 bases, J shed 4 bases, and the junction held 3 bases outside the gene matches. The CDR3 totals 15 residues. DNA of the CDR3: TGCGCCAGCAGCTTGGTAGCGGGGGCCTCAGATACGCAGTATTTT. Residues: CASSLVAGASDTQYF.

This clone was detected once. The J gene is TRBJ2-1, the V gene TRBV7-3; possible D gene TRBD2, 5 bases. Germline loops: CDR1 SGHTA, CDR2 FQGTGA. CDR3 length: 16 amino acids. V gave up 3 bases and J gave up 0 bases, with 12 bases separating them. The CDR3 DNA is TGTGCCAGCAGCTTTAGAGGGAGTGGCTCCTACAATGAGCAGTTCTTC. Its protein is CASSFRGSGSYNEQFF.

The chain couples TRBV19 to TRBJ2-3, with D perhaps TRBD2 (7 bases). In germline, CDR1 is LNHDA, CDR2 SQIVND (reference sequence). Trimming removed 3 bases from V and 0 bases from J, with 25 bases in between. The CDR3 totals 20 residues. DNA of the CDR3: TGTGCCAGTAGTATTTTCGGGGCGGGGGCATCGACAGCTAGCACAGATACGCAGTATTTT. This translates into CASSIFGAGASTASTDTQYF. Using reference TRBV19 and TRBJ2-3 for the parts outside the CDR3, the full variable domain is DGGITQSPKYLFRKEGQNVTLSCEQNLNHDAMYWYRQDPGQGLRLIYYSQIVNDFQKGDIAEGYSVSREKKESFPLTVTSAQKNPTAFYLCASSIFGAGASTASTDTQYFGPGTRLTVL.

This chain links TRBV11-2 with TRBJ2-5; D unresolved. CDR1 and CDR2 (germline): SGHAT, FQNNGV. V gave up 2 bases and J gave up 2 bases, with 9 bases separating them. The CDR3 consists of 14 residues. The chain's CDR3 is CASSLLFPQETQYF. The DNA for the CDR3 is TGTGCCAGCAGCTTATTGTTCCCGCAAGAGACCCAGTACTTC.

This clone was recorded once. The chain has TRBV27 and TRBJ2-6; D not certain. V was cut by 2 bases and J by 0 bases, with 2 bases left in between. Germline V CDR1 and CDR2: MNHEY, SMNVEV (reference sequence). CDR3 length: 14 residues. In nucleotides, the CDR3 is TGTGCCAGCAGTTTAACCTCTGGGGCCAACGTCCTGACTTTC. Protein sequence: CASSLTSGANVLTF.

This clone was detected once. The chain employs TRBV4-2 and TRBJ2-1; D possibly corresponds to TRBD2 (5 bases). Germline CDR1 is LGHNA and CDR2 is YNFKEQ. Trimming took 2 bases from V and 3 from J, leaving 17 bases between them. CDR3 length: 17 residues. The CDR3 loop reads CASSQRVGDLDYNEQFF. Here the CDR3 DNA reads TGTGCCAGCAGCCAAAGGGTGGGAGACCTCGACTACAATGAGCAGTTCTTC.

CDR3 protein: CASSGFSSGSYNEQFF. The CDR3 DNA sequence: TGTGCCAGCAGTGGCTTCTCTAGCGGGTCCTACAATGAGCAGTTCTTC. The chain uses TRBV28 and TRBJ2-1; the match to TRBD2 covers 8 bases. Germline CDR1 is MDHEN and CDR2 is SYDVKM. CDR3 size: 16 residues. Trimming at V came to 5 bases and at J to 1 base, leaving 7 bases not matched to a gene.

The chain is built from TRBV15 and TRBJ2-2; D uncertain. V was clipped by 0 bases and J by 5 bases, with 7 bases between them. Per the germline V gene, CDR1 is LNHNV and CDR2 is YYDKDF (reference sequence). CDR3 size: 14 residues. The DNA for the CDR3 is TGTGCCACCAGCAGAGATCTTGGGACCGGGGAGCTGTTTTTT. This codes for CATSRDLGTGELFF. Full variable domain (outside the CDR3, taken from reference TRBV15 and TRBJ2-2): DAMVIQNPRYQVTQFGKPVTLSCSQTLNHNVMYWYQQKSSQAPKLLFHYYDKDFNNEADTPDNFQSRRPNTSFCFLDIRSPGLGDTAMYLCATSRDLGTGELFFGEGSRLTVL.

CDR3 coding DNA: TGTGCCAGCAGTTCGCGGACTAGCGGGGGCCTCTACAATGAGCAGTTCTTC. Its protein is CASSSRTSGGLYNEQFF. The rearrangement joins TRBV27 to TRBJ2-1; the match to TRBD2 covers 13 bases. V lost 4 bases, J lost 3 bases, and 6 bases stayed unmatched. The CDR3 is 17 residues long. Germline V gene lookup returns CDR1 MNHEY and CDR2 SMNVEV (reference sequence).

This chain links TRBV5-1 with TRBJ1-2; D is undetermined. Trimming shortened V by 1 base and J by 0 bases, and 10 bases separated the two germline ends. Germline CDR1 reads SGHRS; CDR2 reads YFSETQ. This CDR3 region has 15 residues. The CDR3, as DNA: TGCGCCAGCAGCTTGATTGGGTCCCCTAACTATGGCTACACCTTC. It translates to CASSLIGSPNYGYTF.

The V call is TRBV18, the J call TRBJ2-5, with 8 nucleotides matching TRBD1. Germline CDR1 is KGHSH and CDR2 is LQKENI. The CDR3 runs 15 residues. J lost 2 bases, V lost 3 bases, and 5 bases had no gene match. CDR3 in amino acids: CASSPGTGPQETQYF. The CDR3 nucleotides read TGTGCCAGCTCACCCGGGACAGGACCTCAAGAGACCCAGTACTTC.

The CDR3 DNA reads as TGTGCCAGCAGTTCCACAGGGGGGAAAAGTGAAGCTTTCTTT. It translates to CASSSTGGKSEAFF. V usage is TRBV11-2 and J usage is TRBJ1-1, with TRBD1 matching over 8 bases. The CDR3 is 14 amino acids. After removal of 6 bases from V and 7 bases from J, the junction contained 10 bases not matched to a gene. Per germline, CDR1 SGHAT and CDR2 FQNNGV.

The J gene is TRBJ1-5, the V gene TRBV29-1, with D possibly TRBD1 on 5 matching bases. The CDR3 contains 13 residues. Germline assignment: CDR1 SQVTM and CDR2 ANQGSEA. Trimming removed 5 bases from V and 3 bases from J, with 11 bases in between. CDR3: CSVHTGDNQPQHF. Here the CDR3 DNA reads TGCAGCGTTCACACAGGAGACAATCAGCCCCAGCATTTT.

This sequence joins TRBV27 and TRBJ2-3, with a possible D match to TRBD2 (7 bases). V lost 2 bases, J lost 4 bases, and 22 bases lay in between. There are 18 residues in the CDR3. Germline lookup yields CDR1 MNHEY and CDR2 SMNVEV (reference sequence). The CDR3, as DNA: TGTGCCAGCAGTTTAAGGGGGGGGCGCGTTGATGTCGCAGATACGCAGTATTTT. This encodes CASSLRGGRVDVADTQYF.